Listed below are T cell receptor beta chains from one sample, sequenced in a study of CD8+ T cells in alopecia areata. This table comes from immunoSEQ multiplex PCR, and its TCRdb copy is limited to in-frame clones, with some not included. In the table there are 100,000 to 150,000 clones, around 60% of which are singletons. This material consisted of CD4+ T cells sorted from blood, taken at week 4, from a patient treated with tofacitinib. Receptor source: a human donor with alopecia areata. Each CDR3 is given with its conserved first and last residue. The D gene is left open where the match is weak. The size of a clone is reported for some rows only, either as once, few or many, or as a class for expanded clones.

>few|TRBV2|TRBD1|TRBJ1-6
CASNPGQLDSPLHF
TGTGCCAGCAACCCGGGACAGCTAGATTCACCCCTCCACTTT
>once|TRBV7-9|.|TRBJ2-7
CASSNIRYEQYF
TGTGCCAGCAGCAATATAAGATACGAGCAGTACTTC
>few|TRBV18|.|TRBJ2-3
CASSTDVTDTQYF
TGTGCCAGCTCAACGGACGTGACAGATACGCAGTATTTT
>.|TRBV5-1|TRBD2|TRBJ2-3
CASSTYLAGISRDTQYF
TGCGCCAGCAGCACCTACCTAGCGGGGATCTCCAGAGATACGCAGTATTTT
>.|TRBV4-2|.|TRBJ2-3
CASSQGLPDTQYF
TGTGCCAGCAGCCAGGGTTTGCCAGATACGCAGTATTTT
>.|TRBV4-2|.|TRBJ1-1
CASSQGQGAPTEAFF
TGTGCCAGCAGCCAAGGGCAAGGGGCCCCCACTGAAGCTTTCTTT
>.|TRBV30|.|TRBJ2-5
CAWSVGEKDGTQYF
TGTGCCTGGAGTGTGGGCGAGAAGGATGGGACCCAGTACTTC
>.|TRBV5-1|TRBD2|TRBJ2-1
CASSAGLADYNEQFF
TGCGCCAGCAGCGCGGGACTAGCGGACTACAATGAGCAGTTCTTC
>few|TRBV5-4|.|TRBJ1-3
CASSSLDSGNTIYF
TGTGCCAGCAGCTCCCTTGACTCTGGAAACACCATATATTTT
>.|TRBV25-1|TRBD2|TRBJ2-2
CASSSLSGRETGELFF
TGTGCCAGCAGCTCACTAAGCGGGAGAGAAACCGGGGAGCTGTTTTTT
>.|TRBV29-1|TRBD1|TRBJ2-3
CSVFGTESTDTQYF
TGCAGCGTTTTCGGGACAGAGAGCACAGATACGCAGTATTTT
>few|TRBV4-2|.|TRBJ1-2
CASSQGQAGYGYTF
TGTGCCAGCAGCCAAGGCCAAGCAGGCTATGGCTACACCTTC
>.|TRBV7-3|.|TRBJ1-1
CASSLLGTDEAFF
TGTGCCAGCAGCTTATTGGGGACGGATGAAGCTTTCTTT
>.|TRBV27|TRBD1|TRBJ1-2
CASSFSGGSDYGYTF
TGTGCCAGCAGTTTCTCAGGGGGTAGCGACTATGGCTACACCTTC
>.|TRBV7-2|.|TRBJ1-1
CASSMEGSDTEAFF
TGTGCCAGCAGTATGGAAGGGTCGGACACTGAAGCTTTCTTT
>.|TRBV28|.|TRBJ2-1
CATGQLEQFF
TGTGCCACCGGACAACTAGAGCAGTTCTTC
>.|TRBV5-1|.|TRBJ2-3
CASSLEGRQNTDTQYF
TGCGCCAGCAGCTTGGAGGGACGGCAGAACACAGATACGCAGTATTTT
>.|TRBV7-8|TRBD1|TRBJ2-7
CASSLHRDRGHEQYF
TGTGCCAGCAGCTTACACCGGGACAGGGGTCACGAGCAGTACTTC
>.|TRBV7-2|.|TRBJ2-5
CASPTHPCQETQYF
TGTGCCAGCCCGACTCACCCCTGCCAAGAGACCCAGTACTTC
>.|TRBV6-1|.|TRBJ2-1
CASSELRDYNEQFF
TGTGCCAGCAGTGAATTGAGAGATTACAATGAGCAGTTCTTC
>.|TRBV6-5|TRBD1|TRBJ1-2
CASSRGQGINYGYTF
TGTGCCAGCAGTCGGGGACAGGGGATTAACTATGGCTACACCTTC
>.|TRBV29-1|.|TRBJ2-5
CSVLTVQETQYF
TGCAGCGTCCTTACCGTTCAAGAGACCCAGTACTTC
>.|TRBV5-1|.|TRBJ2-2
CASSLVQGAGELFF
TGCGCCAGCAGCTTGGTGCAGGGAGCTGGGGAGCTGTTTTTT
>.|TRBV2|TRBD1|TRBJ1-2
CASRMTGSYGYTF
TGTGCCAGCAGAATGACAGGGAGCTATGGCTACACCTTC
>.|TRBV9|.|TRBJ2-1
CASSVALGGASYNEQFF
TGTGCCAGCAGCGTAGCTCTGGGCGGGGCTTCCTACAATGAGCAGTTCTTC
>.|TRBV29-1|.|TRBJ1-1
CSVEVGMNTEAFF
TGCAGCGTTGAAGTGGGGATGAACACTGAAGCTTTCTTT
>.|TRBV18|.|TRBJ2-1
CASSPLADNEQFF
TGTGCCAGCTCACCACTAGCGGACAATGAGCAGTTCTTC
>.|TRBV25-1|.|TRBJ1-4
CASSEPGSTNEKLFF
TGTGCCAGCAGTGAGCCGGGATCAACTAATGAAAAACTGTTTTTT
>.|TRBV7-6|.|TRBJ2-5
CASSPGDQETQYF
TGTGCCAGCAGCCCAGGGGATCAAGAGACCCAGTACTTC
>once|TRBV29-1|.|TRBJ1-2
CSVGGGVVDGYTF
TGCAGCGTTGGGGGCGGGGTTGTCGACGGCTACACCTTC
>few|TRBV13|.|TRBJ2-7
CASSLAGYEQYF
TGTGCCAGCAGCTTAGCAGGCTACGAGCAGTACTTC
>few|TRBV28|.|TRBJ1-2
CASSLKAGTGRYTF
TGTGCCAGCAGTTTGAAAGCAGGCACAGGTCGCTACACCTTC
>few|TRBV30|.|TRBJ2-3
CAWSVLEGSDTQYF
TGTGCCTGGAGTGTACTAGAGGGCTCAGATACGCAGTATTTT
>.|TRBV29-1|.|TRBJ2-3
CSVGTLSTDTQYF
TGCAGCGTCGGGACACTGAGCACAGATACGCAGTATTTT
>.|TRBV9|.|TRBJ2-5
CASSVEPREETQYF
TGTGCCAGCAGCGTAGAACCTAGAGAAGAGACCCAGTACTTC
>.|TRBV18|TRBD2|TRBJ2-7
CASSPRGLAGLHEQYF
TGTGCCAGCTCACCACGTGGACTAGCGGGACTTCACGAGCAGTACTTC
>.|TRBV2|.|TRBJ2-7
CASIPQTYEQYF
TGTGCCAGCATCCCCCAGACATACGAGCAGTACTTC
>.|TRBV30|.|TRBJ2-1
CAWSAGTVSEQFF
TGTGCCTGGAGTGCAGGGACGGTCTCTGAGCAGTTCTTC
>.|TRBV29-1|TRBD2|TRBJ2-1
CSVGRRGGSEQFF
TGCAGCGTTGGTCGGCGGGGGGGAAGTGAGCAGTTCTTC
>.|TRBV7-2|.|TRBJ2-4
CASSRAPGPNIQYF
TGTGCCAGCAGTAGGGCTCCGGGACCGAACATTCAGTACTTC
>.|TRBV19|.|TRBJ2-5
CASSPRWAETQYF
TGTGCCAGTAGTCCCCGGTGGGCAGAGACCCAGTACTTC
>.|TRBV18|.|TRBJ1-5
CASSPPGNQPQHF
TGTGCCAGCTCACCACCGGGTAATCAGCCCCAGCATTTT
>.|TRBV2|TRBD1|TRBJ1-1
CASTDREGAFF
TGTGCCAGCACCGACAGGGAGGGAGCTTTCTTT
>.|TRBV19|.|TRBJ1-4
CASARTGHFNEKLFF
TGTGCCAGCGCCCGAACTGGGCACTTCAATGAAAAACTGTTTTTT
>once|TRBV7-9|TRBD2|TRBJ2-3
CASSPGLAGRTDTQYF
TGTGCCAGCAGCCCCGGACTAGCGGGACGCACAGATACGCAGTATTTT
>few|TRBV28|.|TRBJ2-5
CASRNDRRSETQYF
TGTGCCAGCAGAAATGACAGACGCTCGGAGACCCAGTACTTC
>.|TRBV2|TRBD2|TRBJ2-5
CASSDSREQETQYF
TGTGCCAGCAGTGACTCGCGGGAGCAAGAGACCCAGTACTTC
>.|TRBV7-9|TRBD1|TRBJ2-5
CASSLSQGAEETQYF
TGTGCCAGCAGCTTATCCCAGGGGGCTGAAGAGACCCAGTACTTC
>.|TRBV27|TRBD1|TRBJ1-2
CASSLGQGYYGYTF
TGTGCCAGCAGTCTGGGACAGGGGTACTATGGCTACACCTTC
>.|TRBV9|.|TRBJ2-3
CASSVVPARDTQYF
TGTGCCAGCAGCGTAGTCCCAGCAAGGGATACGCAGTATTTT
>.|TRBV5-4|.|TRBJ1-2
CASSPRVDGGIYGYTF
TGTGCCAGCAGCCCCCGGGTGGACGGTGGAATCTATGGCTACACCTTC
>.|TRBV7-7|.|TRBJ2-2
CASSLEGSGTGELFF
TGTGCCAGCAGCCTAGAGGGGTCCGGGACCGGGGAGCTGTTTTTT
>.|TRBV18|TRBD1|TRBJ1-6
CASSPLGGTGNSPLHF
TGTGCCAGCTCACCACTAGGGGGGACAGGGAATTCACCCCTCCACTTT
>.|TRBV15|TRBD1|TRBJ1-4
CATSSIQGAGEKLFF
TGTGCCACCAGCAGTATCCAGGGGGCGGGTGAAAAACTGTTTTTT
>.|TRBV29-1|TRBD2|TRBJ2-5
CSVDSGGSIKTQYF
TGCAGCGTTGATTCTGGCGGGAGTATTAAGACCCAGTACTTC
>.|TRBV29-1|.|TRBJ2-7
CSVVESSNDGGQYF
TGCAGCGTTGTAGAGTCGAGCAACGACGGCGGGCAGTACTTC
>few|TRBV6-6|.|TRBJ2-7
CASNNRTVSYEQYF
TGTGCCAGCAACAATCGGACCGTTTCCTACGAGCAGTACTTC